This T cell receptor (beta chain) stems from a study of cytomegalovirus exposure and HLA in healthy donors. The study ran its PCR with 60 Vbeta and 13 Jbeta primers. Profiling relied on immunoSEQ multiplex PCR, and the TCRdb table lists in-frame clones only, not all of them. This table has 150,000 to 200,000 clones, under 80% appearing once. In this sample, this clone turned up a few times. Its antigen is currently unknown. Study findings and constraints: Later genetic work tied a missense DCLRE1C variant to beta-chain V and J trimming.

This clonotype was obtained from a female donor in good health and CMV-seronegative. Sequenced: PBMCs.

CDR3 in amino acids: CASSGTGITGELFF. DNA of the CDR3: TGTGCCAGCAGTGGGACAGGGATCACCGGGGAGCTGTTTTTT. The gene calls are TRBV2 and TRBJ2-2, with 8 bases matching TRBD1. Germline V gene data show CDR1 as SNHLY and CDR2 as FYNNEI. This CDR3 is built from 14 residues. J lost 4 bases, V lost 4 bases, and 2 bases had no gene match.